This entry lists 27 T cell receptor beta chains sequenced from one sample in a study of cytomegalovirus exposure and HLA in healthy donors. PCR employed 60 Vbeta and 13 Jbeta primers. Produced via immunoSEQ multiplex PCR; TCRdb's table is partial and in-frame only. The table records some 180,000 clones, about 80% of them present only once. The sample consisted of PBMCs. These TCRs come from a man in his forties in good health and CMV-seronegative.

This rearrangement joins TRBV7-8 to TRBJ2-7, with TRBD2 matching over 8 bases. Germline trimming cut 0 bases from V and 5 bases from J; bases unmatched to any gene: 3. Per germline, CDR1 SGHVS and CDR2 FQNEAQ. The CDR3 is 14 residues long. Here the CDR3 DNA reads TGTGCCAGCAGCTTAGCTAGCGGGACCAACGAGCAGTACTTC. Its translation: CASSLASGTNEQYF. The full variable domain, in which reference TRBV7-8 and TRBJ2-7 provide the parts outside the CDR3, is GAGVSQSPRYKVAKRGQDVALRCDPISGHVSLFWYQQALGQGPEFLTYFQNEAQLDKSGLPSDRFFAERPEGSVSTLKIQRTQQEDSAVYLCASSLASGTNEQYFGPGTRLTVT.

This chain uses TRBV7-9 with TRBJ1-2, with D possibly TRBD1 on 6 matching bases. Germline CDR1 and CDR2: SEHNR and FQNEAQ (reference sequence). The ends were cut back, 5 bases at V and 2 bases at J, with 9 bases in the middle. CDR3 size: 13 residues. CDR3 DNA sequence: TGTGCCAGCAGCCGGGGGGCGAACTATGGCTACACCTTC. Amino acids: CASSRGANYGYTF.

The chain recombines TRBV28 with TRBJ1-5; 9 nucleotides align to TRBD1. Germline V lookup: CDR1 MDHEN, CDR2 SYDVKM. This CDR3 is 17 amino acids long. With V trimmed by 10 bases and J by 1 base, 14 bases remained unmatched. DNA of the CDR3: TGTGCCACCGTGATCTTACCGGGACAGGGAAGCAATCAGCCCCAGCATTTT. Amino acids: CATVILPGQGSNQPQHF.

This clone was observed a few times. The rearrangement links TRBV5-5 to TRBJ2-7, with D possibly matching TRBD2 (5 bases). Germline V lookup: CDR1 SGHKS, CDR2 YYEKEE (reference sequence). V lost 0 bases and J lost 4, with 11 bases in between. The CDR3 is made up of 14 amino acids. CDR3 nucleotides: TGTGCCAGCAGCTTGGAACCGGGGAAGTACGAGCAGTACTTC. It codes for CASSLEPGKYEQYF.

This sequence joins TRBV7-6 and TRBJ2-1; D is uncertain. Germline V gene sequence: CDR1 SGHVS, CDR2 FNYEAQ. The length of the CDR3 is 10 residues. Trimming removed 2 bases from V and 10 bases from J, with 3 bases in between. CDR3 loop: CASSLLEQFF. The CDR3 nucleotides are TGTGCCAGCAGCTTACTAGAGCAGTTCTTC.

The J gene is TRBJ1-2, the V gene TRBV28; the match to TRBD1 covers 8 bases. The CDR3 is made up of 12 amino acids. CDR1 is MDHEN and CDR2 is SYDVKM in the germline V gene. V was pared by 6 bases and J by 5 bases, with 2 bases of the junction left unmatched. CDR3 sequence: CASRTGGYGYTF. The CDR3 nucleotides are TGTGCCAGCAGAACAGGGGGATATGGCTACACCTTC.

The chain carries TRBV10-2 and TRBJ1-5, with 10 bases matching TRBD1. Unmatched junction bases numbered 3, after V lost 4 bases and J lost 6 bases. Germline CDR1 is WSHSY and CDR2 is SAAADI. The CDR3 extends over 14 amino acids. For the CDR3, the DNA is TGCGCCAGCAGTGGACGGGACAGGGGTCAGCCCCAGCATTTT. Protein sequence: CASSGRDRGQPQHF.

The chain joins TRBV4-1 to TRBJ1-2; 8 bases line up with TRBD1. This CDR3 spans 15 amino acids. Germline lookup yields CDR1 MGHRA and CDR2 YSYEKL. V lost 3 bases to trimming and J lost 6 bases; unmatched junction nucleotides: 9. The CDR3 DNA is TGCGCCAGCAGCCAGCAGAGACAGGGGAGGGATGGCTACACCTTC. It yields the protein CASSQQRQGRDGYTF.

The rearrangement joins TRBV19 to TRBJ2-2; 7 nucleotides agree with TRBD1. Trimming took 7 bases from V and 0 from J; bases not matched to a gene: 8. Germline-derived CDR1 and CDR2 are LNHDA and SQIVND (reference sequence). The CDR3 extends over 16 amino acids. CDR3 nucleotides: TGTGCCAGTACCCATAGGGGACAGACGAACACCGGGGAGCTGTTTTTT. Amino acid sequence: CASTHRGQTNTGELFF.

V usage is TRBV7-2 and J usage is TRBJ1-6, with a weak D call TRBD1 (5 bases). Germline V gene data show CDR1 as SGHTA and CDR2 as FQGNSA. The CDR3 sequence is 14 residues long. V was shortened by 2 bases and J by 10 bases, with 12 bases between the two germline ends. CDR3 loop: CASSLMGGRSPLHF. CDR3 in DNA: TGTGCCAGCAGCTTAATGGGGGGAAGGTCACCCCTCCACTTT.

The chain uses TRBV30 and TRBJ1-1, with TRBD1 identical over 7 bases. This CDR3 is 15 amino acids long. Germline CDR1 and CDR2: GTSNPN and SVGIG (reference sequence). Trimming at V came to 8 bases and at J to 0 bases, leaving 12 bases not matched to a gene. The CDR3 DNA reads as TGTGCCGGCCAGGGACAGCAACTCGTGAACACTGAAGCTTTCTTT. Translating it yields CAGQGQQLVNTEAFF. Full variable domain (remainder filled in from reference TRBV30 and TRBJ1-1): SQTIHQWPATLVQPVGSPLSLECTVEGTSNPNLYWYRQAAGRGLQLLFYSVGIGQISSEVPQNLSASRPQDRQFILSSKKLLLSDSGFYLCAGQGQQLVNTEAFFGQGTRLTVV.

The gene calls are TRBV18 and TRBJ2-1, with 8 bases that match TRBD2. CDR3 length equals 13 residues. Germline V lookup: CDR1 KGHSH, CDR2 LQKENI. The V segment lost 3 bases and the J segment 8 bases; nucleotides outside the gene matches: 3. CDR3: CASSPGLVYEQFF. The CDR3 DNA reads as TGTGCCAGCTCACCGGGACTAGTGTATGAGCAGTTCTTC.

The chain joins TRBV7-8 to TRBJ2-3; D gene ambiguous. CDR1 and CDR2 from the germline V gene are SGHVS and FQNEAQ. Trimming pared 0 bases from V and 2 bases from J, leaving 9 bases between. The CDR3 is 15 amino acids. The CDR3 DNA is TGTGCCAGCAGCTTAGCCAGGATTTACACAGATACGCAGTATTTT. It yields the protein CASSLARIYTDTQYF.

The chain couples TRBV6-5 to TRBJ2-5; TRBD1 aligns across 9 bases. The germline CDR1 and CDR2 sequences are MNHEY and SVGAGI. There are 15 residues in the CDR3. The J segment lost 6 bases and the V segment lost 7 bases, leaving 12 bases of the junction unmatched. The CDR3 DNA is TGTGCCAGCACCGCGGGACAGGGAATCGGGAAGACCCAGTACTTC. It specifies CASTAGQGIGKTQYF.

The rearrangement joins TRBV2 to TRBJ2-1, with D uncertain. Germline-derived CDR1 and CDR2 are SNHLY and FYNNEI. This CDR3 has 12 amino acids. V dropped 6 bases and J dropped 10 bases, with 13 bases sitting between them. CDR3 DNA: TGTGCCAGCAGCTACCAAATCCGGGAGCAGTTCTTC. It yields the protein CASSYQIREQFF.

In this sample, this clone turned up a few times. CDR3 nucleotides: TGTGCCAGCAAGGGGGATCATAATTCACCCCTCCACTTT. This translates into CASKGDHNSPLHF. The J gene is TRBJ1-6, the V gene TRBV7-2, with D tentatively TRBD1 (6 bases). The CDR3 runs 13 residues. From germline, CDR1 is SGHTA and CDR2 FQGNSA. The V gene lost 7 bases and the J gene lost 5 bases, with 9 bases spanning the gap.

The V gene is TRBV5-4, the J gene TRBJ1-2; 9 nucleotides agree with TRBD1. V lost 4 bases and J lost 6; bases outside the gene matches: 10. Germline-derived CDR1 and CDR2 are SGHNT and YYREEE (reference sequence). The CDR3 totals 15 residues. CDR3 in DNA: TGTGCCAGCAGCGTACCGTCACAGGGGGCGGATGGCTACACCTTC. The encoded protein is CASSVPSQGADGYTF.

This clone appeared a few times. This chain connects TRBV19 to TRBJ1-2; the D gene is possibly TRBD1 (6 bases). Trimming cost V 7 bases and J 2 bases, with 17 bases left between them. Germline V gene data show CDR1 as LNHDA and CDR2 as SQIVND (reference sequence). The CDR3 covers 15 residues. CDR3 loop: CASNLGTGSNYGYTF. Here the CDR3 DNA reads TGTGCCAGTAATCTGGGCACAGGGTCCAACTATGGCTACACCTTC.

The V and J genes are TRBV5-1 and TRBJ1-2; D unresolved. Germline-derived CDR1 and CDR2 are SGHRS and YFSETQ. V lost 0 bases and J 4 bases, leaving 7 bases between the germline ends. This CDR3 has 13 amino acids. CDR3 sequence: CASSLGMSYGYTF. As DNA, the CDR3 is TGCGCCAGCAGCTTGGGTATGAGCTATGGCTACACCTTC. The full variable domain, in which reference TRBV5-1 and TRBJ1-2 provide the parts outside the CDR3, is KAGVTQTPRYLIKTRGQQVTLSCSPISGHRSVSWYQQTPGQGLQFLFEYFSETQRNKGNFPGRFSGRQFSNSRSEMNVSTLELGDSALYLCASSLGMSYGYTFGSGTRLTVV.

The genes are TRBV6-6 and TRBJ1-2; D perhaps matches TRBD1 (6 bases). The germline gives CDR1 MNHNY, CDR2 SVGAGI (reference sequence). Trimming pared 6 bases from V and 7 bases from J, leaving 15 bases between. The CDR3 runs 13 residues. CDR3 bases: TGTGCCAGCAGCCTGACAGGTGTCGGTGGCTACACCTTC. Its translation: CASSLTGVGGYTF.

This chain joins TRBV28 and TRBJ1-5; 10 nucleotides match TRBD1. With 3 bases clipped from V and 4 bases from J, the junction kept 6 bases outside the gene matches. The CDR3 totals 16 residues. Germline CDR1 MDHEN, CDR2 SYDVKM. The CDR3 bases are TGTGCCAGCAGTTTGACAGGGGGCCGTTTGAATCAGCCCCAGCATTTT. The encoded protein is CASSLTGGRLNQPQHF.

The genes are TRBV9 and TRBJ1-3; D is possibly TRBD1 (6 bases). The CDR3 contains 17 residues. Trimming removed 2 bases at V and 0 bases at J, with 15 bases between. Germline V gene data show CDR1 as SGDLS and CDR2 as YYNGEE. The CDR3 sequence: CASSVQTGDDSGNTIYF. CDR3 in DNA: TGTGCCAGCAGCGTCCAGACAGGCGATGACTCTGGAAACACCATATATTTT.

V is TRBV18 and J is TRBJ2-1; 11 positions match TRBD1. This CDR3 is 15 amino acids long. The ends lost 5 bases at V and 7 bases at J; junction bases unmatched: 7. Germline lookup yields CDR1 KGHSH and CDR2 LQKENI. The CDR3 here is CASSVGTGGLNEQFF. The CDR3 DNA reads TGTGCCAGCTCAGTCGGGACAGGGGGTTTGAATGAGCAGTTCTTC. The complete variable domain, with remaining parts taken from reference TRBV18 and TRBJ2-1, reads NAGVMQNPRHLVRRRGQEARLRCSPMKGHSHVYWYRQLPEEGLKFMVYLQKENIIDESGMPKERFSAEFPKEGPSILRIQQVVRGDSAAYFCASSVGTGGLNEQFFGPGTRLTVL.

J is TRBJ2-3 and V is TRBV5-4, with a tentative D call TRBD2 (5 bases). Trimming removed 3 bases from V and 0 bases from J, with 11 bases in between. The CDR3 covers 15 residues. CDR1 and CDR2 (germline): SGHNT, YYREEE (reference sequence). The CDR3: CASSSGITSTDTQYF. The CDR3 DNA reads TGTGCCAGCAGCTCGGGGATAACTAGCACAGATACGCAGTATTTT.

The chain carries TRBV7-2 and TRBJ1-2; D unresolved. V gave up 1 base and J gave up 7 bases, with 13 bases separating them. The V gene's germline CDR1 is SGHTA and CDR2 FQGNSA. CDR3 length: 14 residues. The CDR3 nucleotides read TGTGCCAGCAGCTTAGAAGGCGGGGTCGGTGGCTACACCTTC. It specifies CASSLEGGVGGYTF. The whole variable domain, filled in from reference TRBV7-2 and TRBJ1-2, reads GAGVSQSPSNKVTEKGKDVELRCDPISGHTALYWYRQSLGQGLEFLIYFQGNSAPDKSGLPSDRFSAERTGGSVSTLTIQRTQQEDSAVYLCASSLEGGVGGYTFGSGTRLTVV.

The J gene is TRBJ1-2, the V gene TRBV6-1; TRBD1 matches 7 bases. The ends lost 0 bases at V and 4 bases at J; junction bases unmatched: 8. The germline CDR1 and CDR2 sequences are MNHNS and SASEGT. This CDR3 is built from 16 residues. CDR3 nucleotides: TGTGCCAGCAGTGAAGCGGGACAGCCGGACCCCTATGGCTACACCTTC. It yields the protein CASSEAGQPDPYGYTF.

The chain couples TRBV5-5 to TRBJ1-4, with no clear D. Germline values: CDR1 SGHKS, CDR2 YYEKEE (reference sequence). The CDR3 length is 18 residues. The germline V and J ends were trimmed by 0 bases and 3 bases, with 18 bases remaining between them. CDR3 residues: CASSLGASGGGANEKLFF. CDR3 bases: TGTGCCAGCAGCTTGGGGGCCTCGGGTGGAGGAGCTAATGAAAAACTGTTTTTT.